These T cell receptor beta chains were read from a single sample in a study of blood T cells in healthy people across ages. MiXCR, applied by TCRdb to the 5' RACE reads, yields one record per CDR3 protein. Found here are about 780,000 distinct CDR3 sequences, more than 35% of them singletons; the top ten hold about a sixth. Sequencing was carried out using blood. Receptors were obtained from a man at least 80 years old in good health. Each CDR3 is given with its conserved first and last residue. The D gene is left open where the match is weak. Not all rows give a size; the values are once, few, many and, for expanded clones, a class.

j_call	v_call	cdr3_length	clone_size	d_call	cdr3_nt	cdr3_aa
TRBJ2-3	TRBV7-9	14	-	-	TGTGCCAGCAGAACCGGGGCCCCGGGGAATACGCAGTATTTT	CASRTGAPGNTQYF
TRBJ2-2	TRBV6-6	16	-	TRBD2	TGTGCCAGCAGTTACCCTAGCGGGCAGAACACCGGGGAGCTGTTTTTT	CASSYPSGQNTGELFF
TRBJ2-5	TRBV30	12	-	-	TGTGCCTGGAGTGTAGACCCTCGGGAGCAGTACTTC	CAWSVDPREQYF
TRBJ2-7	TRBV7-8	15	-	-	TGTGCCAGCAGCTTAATCGGGCAGACACCTTACGAGCAGTACTTC	CASSLIGQTPYEQYF
TRBJ2-7	TRBV4-2	17	many	TRBD2	TGTGCCAGCAGCCAAGGGCTAGCGGGAGGCCTCTCCTACGAGCAGTACTTC	CASSQGLAGGLSYEQYF
TRBJ1-3	TRBV2	13	many	-	TGTGCCAGCAGTGATCCGGCTGGAAACACCATATATTTT	CASSDPAGNTIYF
TRBJ2-1	TRBV12-3/TRBV12-4	18	-	TRBD2	TGTGCCAGCAGTTTAGCGCAACTAGCGGGCGCTTACTACAATGAGCAGTTCTTC	CASSLAQLAGAYYNEQFF
TRBJ2-5	TRBV9	14	-	TRBD1	TGTGCCAGCAGCGTAGGACAGGGGGAAGAGACCCAGTACTTC	CASSVGQGEETQYF
TRBJ2-1	TRBV24-1	16	many	-	TGTGCCACCAGTGATTTGGAGGGAAGCTCCTACAATGAGCAGTTCTTC	CATSDLEGSSYNEQFF
TRBJ2-5	TRBV5-1	14	-	-	TGCGCCAGCAGCTTTGGAGTGGGACCGGAGACCCAGTACTTC	CASSFGVGPETQYF
TRBJ2-5	TRBV29-1	12	few	-	TGCAGCGCCGTGGGCTCTTCCGAGACCCAGTACTTC	CSAVGSSETQYF
TRBJ2-3	TRBV11-1	13	once	-	TGTGCCAGCGGCTTAGGGGGGCCAGATACGCAGTATTTT	CASGLGGPDTQYF
TRBJ2-1	TRBV20-1	14	few	TRBD2	TGCAGTGCTTTAGCGGGAGGAAGGGCCGATGAGCAGTTCTTC	CSALAGGRADEQFF
TRBJ2-4	TRBV6-2/TRBV6-3	11	-	-	TGTGCCAGCACTACAGGTGGTGAGCAGTACTTC	CASTTGGEQYF
TRBJ1-1	TRBV6-1	14	-	-	TGTGCCAGCAATTGGGACAACATAATCACTGAAGCTTTCTTT	CASNWDNIITEAFF
TRBJ2-7	TRBV29-1	15	few	-	TGCAGCGTGGGGGCGGGGGCGATGAGTAGTTACGAGCAGTACTTC	CSVGAGAMSSYEQYF
TRBJ2-1	TRBV7-9	14	-	-	TGTGCCAGCAGCTTAGAGGTGGGCAACGGTGAGCAGTTCTTC	CASSLEVGNGEQFF
TRBJ2-5	TRBV20-1	18	-	TRBD2	TGCAGTGCTAGAGCCCTCGCGTCCGGGACTAGCAGAAATGGAGCCCAGTACTTC	CSARALASGTSRNGAQYF
TRBJ2-1	TRBV12-3/TRBV12-4	16	-	TRBD2	TGTGCCAGCAGTCCCCCCCGGGGGGAAGGCTACAATGAGCAGTTCTTC	CASSPPRGEGYNEQFF
TRBJ2-1	TRBV7-2	14	many	-	TGTGCCAGCAGCTTAGGTCTGAGAGGCAATGAGCAGTTCTTC	CASSLGLRGNEQFF
TRBJ2-5	TRBV12-5	18	many	-	TGTGCTAGTGGTTTGATACCCGGGACACCGGTGGGTACGGAGACCCAGTACTTC	CASGLIPGTPVGTETQYF
TRBJ2-3	TRBV29-1	15	few	TRBD1	TGCAGCGTGACCAGGACAGGGATTAGCACAGATACGCAGTATTTT	CSVTRTGISTDTQYF
TRBJ2-1	TRBV28	18	-	TRBD2	TGTGCCAGCAGTTTAGAGGGTAGCGGGAGGGTCAGAGAGAATGAGCAGTTCTTC	CASSLEGSGRVRENEQFF
TRBJ1-2	TRBV14	16	-	-	TGTGCCAGCAGCCGGGGACCAACTAATCTCTTCGGTGGCTACACCTTC	CASSRGPTNLFGGYTF
TRBJ2-1	TRBV25-1	12	-	TRBD1	TGTGCCAGCAGTCCCCGGGACAGGGGGCAGTTCTTC	CASSPRDRGQFF
TRBJ1-3	TRBV5-1	13	once	-	TGCGCCAGCAGCCCTGGAGGTCGGGACACCATATATTTT	CASSPGGRDTIYF
TRBJ2-7	TRBV9	14	-	TRBD2	TGTGCCAGCAGCGCCCTAGCGGTTACCTACGAGCAGTACTTC	CASSALAVTYEQYF
TRBJ2-5	TRBV3-1	17	few	TRBD2	TGTGCCAGCAGCCAAGCGGGGACTAGCGGGGGACAAGAGACCCAGTACTTC	CASSQAGTSGGQETQYF
TRBJ2-1	TRBV29-1	11	-	TRBD1	TGCAGCGTTGAATTACAGGGGGTAAAGTTCTTC	CSVELQGVKFF
TRBJ2-6	TRBV5-1	18	-	TRBD2	TGCGCCAGCAGCTTGGATGGGGCTAGCGGCTCTGGGGCCAACGTCCTGACTTTC	CASSLDGASGSGANVLTF